This T cell receptor beta chain emerged from a study of memory B cells and T cells in multiple sclerosis. Study findings and constraints: Clone-set sizes differed between compartments, so shared clonotype counts needed normalization.

V was pared by 0 bases and J by 7 bases, with 17 bases between. Germline V gene lookup returns CDR1 SGHRS and CDR2 YFSETQ. CDR3 length equals 16 residues. Only in-frame clones appear in the TCRdb table, and some are missing; sequencing was by immunoSEQ multiplex PCR. Of about 14,000 clones listed, around 70% are singletons. As to this clone: Antigen specificity is unknown.

The origin of this receptor is a human donor with multiple sclerosis. The J gene is TRBJ2-1, the V gene TRBV5-1; D might be TRBD1 (7 bases). Input material: memory (CD45RO+) CD4+ T cells from blood. CDR3 bases: TGCGCCAGCAGCTTGGCCTCGCTAGCAGGGGGGAATGAGCAGTTCTTC. Protein product: CASSLASLAGGNEQFF.